Sequencing of this T cell receptor beta chain was carried out in a study of blood T cell repertoires in COVID-19. Method: immunoSEQ multiplex PCR; TCRdb's copy keeps in-frame clones and lacks some. The sample shows about 150,000 clones, roughly nine tenths of them seen only once. The germline gives CDR1 MDHEN, CDR2 SYDVKM. Trimming removed 6 bases from V and 3 bases from J, with 17 bases in between. This CDR3 is 15 amino acids long. Material for sequencing was peripheral blood. This rearrangement joins TRBV28 to TRBJ1-2; possibly TRBD1 for D (6 bases). The TCR comes from a man aged 45 to 65 with acute or convalescent COVID-19. CDR3 protein: CASRLGGGIDYGYTF. The CDR3 DNA reads as TGTGCCAGCAGACTAGGGGGGGGAATAGACTATGGCTACACCTTC.